What follows describes a single T cell receptor beta chain. This sample is part of a study of cytotoxic CD8 clonotypes in ibrutinib-treated CLL. About the research overall: The cohort had around 10 relapsed/refractory and around 14 treatment-naive patients, about 18 IGHV unmutated.

Data came from immunoSEQ multiplex PCR; TCRdb stores just in-frame clones and leaves some out. The table has 58,000 or so clones, roughly 50% seen once; the top ten hold roughly 14%. With V trimmed by 5 bases and J by 3 bases, 12 bases remained unmatched. The CDR3 extends over 17 amino acids. Germline assignment: CDR1 KGHSH and CDR2 LQKENI. This TCR came from a human donor with chronic lymphocytic leukemia. This sequence joins TRBV18 and TRBJ2-7; 11 bases match TRBD1. Sequences were derived from PBMCs, sampled after 12 months of ibrutinib treatment. CDR3 in amino acids: CASSTGTGGSQHYEQYF. Written as DNA, the CDR3 is TGTGCCAGCTCAACCGGGACAGGGGGGTCTCAACACTACGAGCAGTACTTC.